These 5 T cell receptor beta chains were sequenced from one sample in a study of cytomegalovirus exposure and HLA in healthy donors. The PCR had 60 Vbeta and 13 Jbeta primers. The table came from immunoSEQ multiplex PCR; TCRdb's copy has only in-frame clones and leaves some out. This table has about 140,000 clones, 76% appearing once. The sequenced material came from PBMCs. The receptors derive from a male donor in good health and CMV-seronegative.

This rearrangement joins TRBV11-2 to TRBJ1-3; D is uncertain. Germline values: CDR1 SGHAT, CDR2 FQNNGV. There are 15 residues in the CDR3. The V end was cut by 5 bases, the J end by 1 base, with 12 bases between. The CDR3 nucleotides read TGTGCCAGCAGCACACCCCCAGGATCTGGAAACACCATATATTTT. This translates into CASSTPPGSGNTIYF. Based on the CDR3 plus reference TRBV11-2 and TRBJ1-3, the full variable domain is EAGVAQSPRYKIIEKRQSVAFWCNPISGHATLYWYQQILGQGPKLLIQFQNNGVVDDSQLPKDRFSAERLKGVDSTLKIQPAKLEDSAVYLCASSTPPGSGNTIYFGEGSWLTVV.

Comment on this clone: One junction end disagrees with the germline gene, perhaps due to a read error. In DNA, the CDR3 is TGTTCCAGCAGCTTAACAGCTTATAGCAATCAGCCCCAGCATTTT. This encodes CSSSLTAYSNQPQHF. This chain connects TRBV7-9 to TRBJ1-5; no clear D gene. Germline V CDR1 and CDR2: SEHNR, FQNEAQ (reference sequence). The CDR3 consists of 15 residues.

Only a few counts were recorded for this clone. The DNA for the CDR3 is TGTGCCAGCAGTTTATCCGCCGGGACAGCATTCCTCTACGAGCAGTACTTC. This translates into CASSLSAGTAFLYEQYF. The chain links TRBV28 to TRBJ2-7; 7 positions match TRBD1. The CDR3 spans 17 residues. Unmatched junction bases numbered 12, after V lost 1 base and J lost 3 bases. Germline CDR1 reads MDHEN; CDR2 reads SYDVKM.

This clone showed up just a few times. The V and J genes are TRBV9 and TRBJ2-7; possible D gene TRBD2, 6 bases. This CDR3 is built from 14 residues. Trimming left V 3 bases short and J 5 bases short, with 15 bases between. Per the germline V gene, CDR1 is SGDLS and CDR2 is YYNGEE. CDR3 sequence reads: CASSGRESNDEQYF. The CDR3 bases are TGTGCCAGCAGCGGTCGGGAGTCTAACGACGAGCAGTACTTC. Looking up the rest from reference TRBV9 and TRBJ2-7 gives the full variable domain: DSGVTQTPKHLITATGQRVTLRCSPRSGDLSVYWYQQSLDQGLQFLIQYYNGEERAKGNILERFSAQQFPDLHSELNLSSLELGDSALYFCASSGRESNDEQYFGPGTRLTVT.

The V gene is TRBV4-3, the J gene TRBJ1-5; 9 bases are a match to TRBD1. Per the germline V gene, CDR1 is LGHNA and CDR2 is YSLEER. The V and J ends lost 0 bases and 6 bases, in that order; junction bases with no gene match: 3. The CDR3 loop spans 15 amino acids. The CDR3 DNA sequence: TGCGCCAGCAGCCAAGAGACAGGGGGACTTCAGCCCCAGCATTTT. Translation: CASSQETGGLQPQHF.